The 26 T cell receptor beta chains presented below share a single source sample, sequenced in a study of cytomegalovirus exposure and HLA in healthy donors. The PCR used 60 Vbeta and 13 Jbeta primers. The table came from immunoSEQ multiplex PCR; TCRdb's copy has only in-frame clones and leaves some out. The data contain about 160,000 clones, around 74% of them singletons. The sample taken for sequencing was PBMCs. These receptors were taken from a man aged 50 or older in good health and CMV-seropositive.

The J gene is TRBJ1-3, the V gene TRBV14; 7 nucleotides align to TRBD1. J gave up 0 bases and V 1 base, and 6 bases lay outside the gene matches. The CDR3 has 17 amino acids. Germline V gene sequence: CDR1 SGHDN, CDR2 FVKESK. The CDR3 nucleotides read TGTGCCAGCAGCCAAGTCGACAGGGCCAGCTCTGGAAACACCATATATTTT. Translated, it gives CASSQVDRASSGNTIYF.

V is TRBV11-3 and J is TRBJ2-7; 11 bases agree with TRBD2. Germline V gives CDR1 SGHNT, CDR2 YENEEA. V was clipped by 5 bases and J by 1 base; unmatched bases: 4. The CDR3 runs to 15 residues. CDR3 in DNA: TGTGCCAGCAGCCCGGGACTAGCGGTATCCTACGAGCAGTACTTC. It codes for CASSPGLAVSYEQYF. The entire variable domain, with the rest obtained from reference TRBV11-3 and TRBJ2-7, is as follows: EAGVVQSPRYKIIEKKQPVAFWCNPISGHNTLYWYLQNLGQGPELLIRYENEEAVDDSQLPKDRFSAERLKGVDSTLKIQPAELGDSAVYLCASSPGLAVSYEQYFGPGTRLTVT.

The chain carries TRBV6-5 and TRBJ2-1; TRBD2 aligns across 14 bases. CDR1 MNHEY and CDR2 SVGAGI come from the germline V gene. This CDR3 comprises 15 residues. Trimming cost V 6 bases and J 8 bases; bases outside gene matches: 6. The CDR3 protein is CASRGLAGVLYEQFF. The CDR3, as DNA: TGTGCCAGCAGGGGACTAGCGGGAGTATTGTATGAGCAGTTCTTC.

CDR3 residues: CASAVVGGGHTEAFF. The CDR3 DNA follows: TGCGCCAGCGCGGTCGTAGGGGGGGGTCACACTGAAGCTTTCTTT. The rearrangement uses TRBV5-1 and TRBJ1-1, with D possibly being TRBD1 (6 bases). The V end was cut by 7 bases, the J end by 3 bases, with 19 bases between. This CDR3 has 15 residues. The germline CDR1 and CDR2 sequences are SGHRS and YFSETQ.

The gene calls are TRBV10-2 and TRBJ2-1; D is undetermined. V lost 4 bases to trimming and J lost 0 bases, with 7 bases between them. Germline assignment: CDR1 WSHSY and CDR2 SAAADI. The CDR3 covers 14 residues. This CDR3 reads CASSGSSSYNEQFF. In nucleotides, the CDR3 is TGCGCCAGCAGTGGATCTAGCTCCTACAATGAGCAGTTCTTC.

This clone appeared a single time. The V and J genes are TRBV10-3 and TRBJ2-4; 8 bases match TRBD2. Germline values: CDR1 ENHRY, CDR2 SYGVKD. The CDR3 is 15 amino acids. J lost 7 bases, V lost 5 bases, and 10 bases had no gene match. CDR3 protein: CAISNRAGEENIQYF. For the CDR3, the DNA is TGTGCCATCAGTAACCGAGCGGGAGAGGAGAACATTCAGTACTTC.

The rearrangement uses TRBV4-1 and TRBJ2-1, with 12 bases fitting TRBD2. Germline CDR1 and CDR2: MGHRA and YSYEKL. V dropped 2 bases and J dropped 7; count of bases not matched to a gene: 3. CDR3 length equals 15 residues. CDR3 residues: CASSQLAGGRNEQFF. CDR3 coding DNA: TGCGCCAGCAGCCAACTAGCGGGAGGGCGAAATGAGCAGTTCTTC.

The chain is built from TRBV6-1 and TRBJ1-4; D remains unclear. Germline lookup yields CDR1 MNHNS and CDR2 SASEGT. V shed 5 bases and J shed 2 bases, with 12 bases lying between them. The CDR3 totals 15 residues. The CDR3 is CASSPRGFTNEKLFF. The CDR3 coding sequence is TGTGCCAGCAGTCCCCGGGGTTTTACTAATGAAAAACTGTTTTTT.

The DNA of the CDR3 is TGTGCCAGTAGTACAGGACAGGGTTGGGCCAACGTCCTGACTTTC. Protein product: CASSTGQGWANVLTF. The chain carries TRBV19 and TRBJ2-6, with 8 bases matching TRBD1. The V segment lost 4 bases and the J segment 5 bases; nucleotides outside the gene matches: 4. Germline V lookup: CDR1 LNHDA, CDR2 SQIVND (reference sequence). There are 15 residues in the CDR3.

The chain employs TRBV5-1 and TRBJ1-4; 11 nucleotides align to TRBD1. Germline V gene data show CDR1 as SGHRS and CDR2 as YFSETQ. CDR3 size: 15 residues. V shed 2 bases and J 8 bases; nucleotides not matched to a gene: 5. DNA of the CDR3: TGCGCCAGCAGCTTAGGACAGGGGGCGGGCGAAAAACTGTTTTTT. Encoded protein: CASSLGQGAGEKLFF.

The chain links TRBV30 to TRBJ2-5, with D possibly TRBD2 on 7 matching bases. Matching the DNA end better, TRBJ2-7 makes the J call doubtful. The CDR3 contains 13 residues. CDR1 is GTSNPN and CDR2 is SVGIG in the germline V gene (reference sequence). The CDR3 loop reads CAWSRGRGAEQYF. In DNA form, the CDR3 reads TGTGCCTGGAGTAGGGGGAGGGGGGCCGAGCAGTACTTC.

The chain recombines TRBV28 with TRBJ1-1, with 7 bases that match TRBD1. V lost 3 bases and J lost 0; bases outside the gene matches: 4. Germline CDR1 and CDR2: MDHEN and SYDVKM. The CDR3 extends over 15 amino acids. The CDR3 protein is CASSLTGILNTEAFF. The CDR3 DNA reads TGTGCCAGCAGTTTGACAGGGATACTGAACACTGAAGCTTTCTTT.

To note about this clone: The same CDR3 also results from other DNA sequences found in this sample. This chain joins TRBV30 and TRBJ1-5, with D perhaps TRBD1 (6 bases). CDR1 and CDR2 (germline): GTSNPN, SVGIG (reference sequence). The CDR3 has 13 residues. V was cut by 0 bases and J by 4 bases, with 7 bases left in between. CDR3 sequence reads: CAWSVGQNQPQHF. As DNA, the CDR3 is TGTGCCTGGAGTGTAGGACAGAATCAGCCCCAGCATTTT.

The chain uses TRBV7-9 and TRBJ1-4; 7 bases agree with TRBD1. The V and J ends lost 1 base and 8 bases, in that order; junction bases with no gene match: 4. The CDR3 extends over 14 amino acids. The germline CDR1 and CDR2 sequences are SEHNR and FQNEAQ (reference sequence). The CDR3 region has the DNA TGTGCCAGCAGCTTAGGCCAGGGGGGAGAAAAACTGTTTTTT. Protein product: CASSLGQGGEKLFF.

The V call is TRBV20-1, the J call TRBJ2-5; no clear D gene. CDR1 is DFQATT and CDR2 is SNEGSKA in the germline V gene (reference sequence). The CDR3 extends over 10 amino acids. CDR3 bases: TGCAGAGACTCTCAAGAGACCCAGTACTTC. This codes for CRDSQETQYF.

The chain uses TRBV5-1 and TRBJ2-7; D call uncertain. V was shortened by 1 base and J by 3 bases, with 5 bases between the two germline ends. Germline CDR1 reads SGHRS; CDR2 reads YFSETQ. The CDR3 consists of 12 residues. The CDR3 coding sequence is TGCGCCAGCAGCTTGAGCCTCTACGAGCAGTACTTC. It codes for CASSLSLYEQYF.

The chain combines TRBV30 with TRBJ1-4; the match to TRBD1 covers 8 bases. CDR1 is GTSNPN and CDR2 is SVGIG in the germline V gene (reference sequence). V dropped 8 bases and J dropped 6; count of bases not matched to a gene: 11. CDR3 length: 14 residues. The CDR3 DNA sequence: TGTGCCAGACAAGGACAGGGACAACATGAAAAACTGTTTTTT. Translated, it gives CARQGQGQHEKLFF.

The chain has TRBV5-6 and TRBJ2-3; maybe TRBD2 (5 bases). The CDR3 has 14 amino acids. Trimming took off 1 base at V and 2 bases at J, with 8 bases between the two ends. Germline V CDR1 and CDR2: SGHDT, YYEEEE. This chain's CDR3 is CASSLRGITDTQYF. In DNA form, the CDR3 reads TGTGCCAGCAGCTTGAGAGGGATCACAGATACGCAGTATTTT.

The chain has TRBV28 and TRBJ1-1; possible D gene TRBD1, 5 bases. The V end was cut by 8 bases, the J end by 4 bases, with 17 bases between. The CDR3 loop spans 14 amino acids. CDR1 is MDHEN and CDR2 is SYDVKM in the germline V gene. The CDR3, as DNA: TGTGCCAGCGGGGCTGGCGGGGGGGGCACTGAAGCTTTCTTT. The encoded protein is CASGAGGGGTEAFF. Variable domain in full (rest from reference TRBV28 and TRBJ1-1): DVKVTQSSRYLVKRTGEKVFLECVQDMDHENMFWYRQDPGLGLRLIYFSYDVKMKEKGDIPEGYSVSREKKERFSLILESASTNQTSMYLCASGAGGGGTEAFFGQGTRLTVV.

The chain carries TRBV5-6 and TRBJ2-5; 10 nucleotides line up with TRBD2. The germline gives CDR1 SGHDT, CDR2 YYEEEE. The junction had 8 bases not matched to a gene; V was cut back by 0 bases and J by 3 bases. The CDR3 contains 17 residues. The CDR3 reads CASSLVLAGGIKETQYF. The CDR3, as DNA: TGTGCCAGCAGCTTGGTTTTAGCGGGAGGAATTAAAGAGACCCAGTACTTC.

As concerns this clone: At one boundary the junction diverges from the germline segment, which might be a read error. V gene TRBV9 combines with J gene TRBJ1-2, with no clear D. CDR3 length: 15 amino acids. Germline V gene sequence: CDR1 SGDLS, CDR2 YYNGEE. CDR3 DNA sequence: TGTGCCAGCAGTGCTGTTCGGGGTGAAAACTCTGGCTACACCTTC. Encoded protein: CASSAVRGENSGYTF.

The chain carries TRBV28 and TRBJ1-6, with D maybe TRBD1 (5 bases). Germline CDR1 MDHEN, CDR2 SYDVKM. Trimming cost V 0 bases and J 10 bases, with 13 bases left between them. The CDR3 runs 15 residues. This CDR3 reads CASSLWRGLNSPLHF. In DNA, the CDR3 is TGTGCCAGCAGTTTATGGCGGGGGTTAAACTCACCCCTCCACTTT.

This clone was counted a few times. The same CDR3 also results from other DNA sequences found in this sample. The CDR3 loop is CASSLGLAGVETQYF. In nucleotides, the CDR3 is TGTGCCAGCAGCTTGGGGCTAGCGGGAGTAGAGACCCAGTACTTC. The genes are TRBV7-3 and TRBJ2-5, with 10 bases that match TRBD2. This CDR3 comprises 15 residues. V dropped 3 bases and J dropped 4; count of bases not matched to a gene: 5. Germline CDR1 is SGHTA and CDR2 is FQGTGA.

The chain carries TRBV19 and TRBJ2-7, with 7 positions matching TRBD1. The CDR3 spans 15 residues. Germline lookup yields CDR1 LNHDA and CDR2 SQIVND (reference sequence). Germline trimming cut 3 bases from V and 2 bases from J; bases unmatched to any gene: 7. This CDR3 is CASSINTGATYEQYF. CDR3 in DNA: TGTGCCAGTAGTATTAACACAGGGGCGACCTACGAGCAGTACTTC.

V gene TRBV6-4 combines with J gene TRBJ1-3, with D maybe TRBD1 (5 bases). Trimming pared 1 base from V and 0 bases from J, leaving 25 bases between. Germline V CDR1 and CDR2: MRHNA, SNTAGT. The CDR3 covers 21 residues. CDR3 region: CASSDLRGGIRTQNSGNTIYF. CDR3 bases: TGTGCCAGCAGTGACTTACGGGGGGGTATAAGAACACAGAACTCTGGAAACACCATATATTTT.

The chain has TRBV7-9 and TRBJ2-7, with 8 bases that match TRBD1. CDR3 length: 17 residues. V lost 5 bases, J lost 1 base, and 13 bases stayed unmatched. CDR1 is SEHNR and CDR2 is FQNEAQ in the germline V gene (reference sequence). In nucleotides, the CDR3 is TGTGCCAGCAGCCCTGGCAGTGGCGACAGGGGTTCCTACGAGCAGTACTTC. Translation gives CASSPGSGDRGSYEQYF.